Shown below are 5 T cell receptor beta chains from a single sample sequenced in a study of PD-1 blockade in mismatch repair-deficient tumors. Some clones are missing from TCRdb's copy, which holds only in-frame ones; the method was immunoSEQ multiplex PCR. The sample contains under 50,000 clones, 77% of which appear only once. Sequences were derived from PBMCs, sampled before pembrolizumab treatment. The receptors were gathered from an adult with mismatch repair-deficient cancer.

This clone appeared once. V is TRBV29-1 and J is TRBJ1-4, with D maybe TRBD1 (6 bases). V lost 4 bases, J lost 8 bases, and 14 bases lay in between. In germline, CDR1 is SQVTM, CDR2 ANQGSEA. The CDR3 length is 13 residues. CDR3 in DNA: TGCAGCGTTGTTCGGCCGGGACAAGAAAAACTGTTTTTT. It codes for CSVVRPGQEKLFF.

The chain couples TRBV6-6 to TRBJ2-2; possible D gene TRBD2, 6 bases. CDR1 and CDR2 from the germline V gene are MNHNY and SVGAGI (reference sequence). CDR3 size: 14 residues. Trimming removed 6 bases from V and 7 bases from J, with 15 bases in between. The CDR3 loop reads CASSQTSGFGELFF. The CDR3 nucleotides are TGTGCCAGCAGCCAAACCAGCGGGTTCGGGGAGCTGTTTTTT.

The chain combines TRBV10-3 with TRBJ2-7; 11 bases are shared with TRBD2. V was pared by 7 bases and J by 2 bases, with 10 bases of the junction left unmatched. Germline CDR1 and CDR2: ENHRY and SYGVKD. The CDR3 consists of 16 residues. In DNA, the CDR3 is TGTGCCATCACTCCCGCGGGGACTAGCGGAACCTACGAGCAGTACTTC. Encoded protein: CAITPAGTSGTYEQYF.

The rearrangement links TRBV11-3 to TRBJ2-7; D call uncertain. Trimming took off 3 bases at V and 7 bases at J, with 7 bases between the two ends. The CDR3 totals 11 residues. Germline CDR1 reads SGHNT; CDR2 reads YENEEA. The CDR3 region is CASSFGFEQYF. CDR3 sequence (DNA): TGTGCCAGCAGCTTTGGTTTTGAGCAGTACTTC.

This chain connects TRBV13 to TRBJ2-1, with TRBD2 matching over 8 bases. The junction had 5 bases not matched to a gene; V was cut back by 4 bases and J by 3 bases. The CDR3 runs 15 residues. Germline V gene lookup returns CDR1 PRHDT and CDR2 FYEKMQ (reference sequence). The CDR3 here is CASSSLSGDYNEQFF. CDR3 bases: TGTGCCAGCAGCTCTCTTAGCGGGGACTACAATGAGCAGTTCTTC.